This TCR beta chain was sequenced during a study of blood T cell repertoires in COVID-19 (TCRdb year 2020). For the wider study: Samples covering the acute and convalescent phases of COVID-19 were provided by collaborators in the United States, Italy and Spain. The prospective study material was composed of cDNA or gDNA derived from T cells, B-cell-depleted T cells, or PBMCs. Subjects who had been exposed to COVID-19, were actively infected with it, or had recovered from it provided the deeply sampled blood TCRbeta repertoires that made up the dataset. The repertoires were released in a freely available public database intended as a resource for research on the immune response to SARS-CoV-2. The samples were drawn from two sources: the first 160 participants of the ongoing ImmuneRACE study, and fewer than 1,500 subjects contributed by 6 global collaborators. The sample metadata nearly always contained a de-identified subject ID, COVID-19 status, age in years and sex. Where available, HLA class I and class II types were taken from metadata supplied by the sample provider and were not determined by assay-based typing. Broader findings and caveats from the paper: How much clinical and demographic metadata was included differed by source and by participant, and the metadata was provided uncurated.

The immunoSEQ Assay, a bias-controlled multiplex PCR, was used to amplify TCRbeta CDR3 regions from genomic DNA. Under the source paper's analysis protocol: The number of nucleated cells in each sample was estimated by amplification of reference gene primers within the assay. Sequence reads were collapsed and filtered to measure the absolute abundance of every unique TCRbeta CDR3 rearrangement. For each sample, productive Simpson clonality was calculated as the square root of Simpson's diversity index across productive rearrangements. The clones in this table, taken by TCRdb from immuneACCESS, are in-frame only. Not every clone is retained; where verified, under half of the shortfall comes from an unresolved V gene, and the cause of the rest is unknown. The DNA was the basis for D and trimming; V, J and clone size are from that table. This sample has under 350,000 clones in its table, and about nine tenths of those were observed once. The ten largest make up approximately 2.2% of the sample.

The CDR1 and CDR2 encoded by the germline V gene are MNHEY and SVGAGI. The CDR3 runs 14 amino acids, cysteine and phenylalanine included. The CDR3 DNA has 42 bases and is translated from base 1. V lost 8 bases and J lost 3 bases, and the count of bases not matched to a germline gene is 7. Each collaborating institution followed its own protocols to collect whole blood in K2EDTA tubes. Collaborator samples were shipped for TCRbeta analysis as frozen whole blood, isolated PBMCs, or DNA extracted from either sample type. A note on this clone: It lacks a known antigen. Per-base qualities were not stored, and no clone one base away is much larger.

The V and J genes are TRBV6-5 and TRBJ1-5; a stretch of 7 junction bases matches TRBD1. The TCR comes from a man between 50 and 59 years old with acute or convalescent COVID-19. What was sequenced was peripheral blood. For the CDR3, the sequence is CASQRTGPNQPQHF. The DNA reads as follows: TGTGCCAGCCAAAGGACAGGCCCCAATCAGCCCCAGCATTTT.